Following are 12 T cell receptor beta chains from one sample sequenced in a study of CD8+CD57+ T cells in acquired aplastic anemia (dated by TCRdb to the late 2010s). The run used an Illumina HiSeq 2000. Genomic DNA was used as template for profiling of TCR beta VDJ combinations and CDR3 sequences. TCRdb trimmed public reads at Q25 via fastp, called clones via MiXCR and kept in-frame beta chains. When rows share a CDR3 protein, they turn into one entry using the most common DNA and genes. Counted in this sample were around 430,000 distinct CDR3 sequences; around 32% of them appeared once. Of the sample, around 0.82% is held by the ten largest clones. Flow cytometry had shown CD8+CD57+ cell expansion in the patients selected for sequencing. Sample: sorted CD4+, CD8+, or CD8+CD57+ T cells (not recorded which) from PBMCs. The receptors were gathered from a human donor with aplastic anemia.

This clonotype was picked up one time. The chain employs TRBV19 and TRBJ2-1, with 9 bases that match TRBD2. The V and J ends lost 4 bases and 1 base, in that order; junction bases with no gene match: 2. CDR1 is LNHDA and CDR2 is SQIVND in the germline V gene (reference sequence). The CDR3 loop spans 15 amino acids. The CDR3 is CASSTSGISYNEQFF. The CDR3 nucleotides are TGTGCCAGTAGTACTAGCGGGATATCCTACAATGAGCAGTTCTTC.

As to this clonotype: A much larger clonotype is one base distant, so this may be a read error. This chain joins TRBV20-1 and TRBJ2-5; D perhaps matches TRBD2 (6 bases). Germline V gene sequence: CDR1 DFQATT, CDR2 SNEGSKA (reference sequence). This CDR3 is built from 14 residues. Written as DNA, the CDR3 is TGCAGTGCTAACGGACCGCGGGAAGGAGAGGCCCAGTACTTC. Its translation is CSANGPREGEAQYF.

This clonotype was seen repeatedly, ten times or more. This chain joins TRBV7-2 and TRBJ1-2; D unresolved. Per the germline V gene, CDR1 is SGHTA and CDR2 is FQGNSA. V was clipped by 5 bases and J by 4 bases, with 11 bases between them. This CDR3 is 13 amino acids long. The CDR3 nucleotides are TGTGCCAGCAGCCCAGCCGGGATCTATGGCTACACCTTC. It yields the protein CASSPAGIYGYTF.

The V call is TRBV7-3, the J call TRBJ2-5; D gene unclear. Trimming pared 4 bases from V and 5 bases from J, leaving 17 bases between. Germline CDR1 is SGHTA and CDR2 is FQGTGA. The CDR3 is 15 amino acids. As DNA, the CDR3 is TGTGCCAGCAGCTACACCGGGCGTCCGCGGGAGACCCAGTACTTC. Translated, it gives CASSYTGRPRETQYF.

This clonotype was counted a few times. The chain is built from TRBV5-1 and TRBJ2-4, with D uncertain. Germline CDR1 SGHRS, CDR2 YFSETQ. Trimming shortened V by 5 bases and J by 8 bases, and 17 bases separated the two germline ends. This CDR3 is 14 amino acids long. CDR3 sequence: CASSLGFYPDIQYF. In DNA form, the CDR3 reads TGCGCCAGCAGTTTAGGGTTTTATCCGGACATTCAGTACTTC.

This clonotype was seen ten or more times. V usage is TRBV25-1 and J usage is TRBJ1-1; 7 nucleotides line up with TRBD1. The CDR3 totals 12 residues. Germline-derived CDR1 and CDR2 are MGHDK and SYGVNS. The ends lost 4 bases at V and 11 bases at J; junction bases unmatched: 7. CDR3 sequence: CASSVDRVRAFF. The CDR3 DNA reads TGTGCCAGCAGTGTCGACAGGGTGCGGGCTTTCTTT.

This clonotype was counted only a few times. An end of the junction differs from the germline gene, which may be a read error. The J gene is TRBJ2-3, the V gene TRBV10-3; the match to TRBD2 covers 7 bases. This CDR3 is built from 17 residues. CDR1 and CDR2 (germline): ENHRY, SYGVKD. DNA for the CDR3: TGTGCCAGCAGTTGGCCTCTTGAGCGGGAAGGCACAGATACGCAGTATTTT. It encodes CASSWPLEREGTDTQYF.

The CDR3 protein is CATGTANTEAFF. CDR3 sequence (DNA): TGTGCTACCGGGACAGCCAACACTGAAGCTTTCTTT. This chain links TRBV28 with TRBJ1-1; 7 positions match TRBD1. Germline V gives CDR1 MDHEN, CDR2 SYDVKM. There are 12 residues in the CDR3.

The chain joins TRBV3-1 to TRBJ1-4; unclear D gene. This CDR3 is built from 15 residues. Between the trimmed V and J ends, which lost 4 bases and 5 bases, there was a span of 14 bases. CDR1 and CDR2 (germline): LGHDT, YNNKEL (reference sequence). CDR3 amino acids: CASSPYGAGNEKLFF. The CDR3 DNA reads TGTGCCAGCAGCCCCTACGGCGCAGGAAATGAAAAACTGTTTTTT.

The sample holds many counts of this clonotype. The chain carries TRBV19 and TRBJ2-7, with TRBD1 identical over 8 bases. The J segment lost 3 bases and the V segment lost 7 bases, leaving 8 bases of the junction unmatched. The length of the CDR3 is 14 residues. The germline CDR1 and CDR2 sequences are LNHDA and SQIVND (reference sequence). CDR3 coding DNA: TGTGCCAGTACCGCCGGGACAGGAAACTACGAGCAGTACTTC. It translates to CASTAGTGNYEQYF.

The DNA for the CDR3 is TGCAGTGCTTTAAGGACTAGCGGGGGGCACAATGAGCAGTTCTTC. It codes for CSALRTSGGHNEQFF. This chain links TRBV20-1 with TRBJ2-1, with 14 nucleotides matching TRBD2. With 5 bases clipped from V and 5 bases from J, the junction kept 5 bases outside the gene matches. The V gene's germline CDR1 is DFQATT and CDR2 SNEGSKA (reference sequence). The CDR3 is 15 residues long.

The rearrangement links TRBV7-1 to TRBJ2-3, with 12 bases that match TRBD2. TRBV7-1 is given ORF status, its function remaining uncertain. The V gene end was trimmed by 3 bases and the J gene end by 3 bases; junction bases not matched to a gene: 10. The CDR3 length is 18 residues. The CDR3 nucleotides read TGTGCCAGCAGCTCGGGACTAGCGGGTACCCCCGGTACAGATACGCAGTATTTT. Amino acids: CASSSGLAGTPGTDTQYF.